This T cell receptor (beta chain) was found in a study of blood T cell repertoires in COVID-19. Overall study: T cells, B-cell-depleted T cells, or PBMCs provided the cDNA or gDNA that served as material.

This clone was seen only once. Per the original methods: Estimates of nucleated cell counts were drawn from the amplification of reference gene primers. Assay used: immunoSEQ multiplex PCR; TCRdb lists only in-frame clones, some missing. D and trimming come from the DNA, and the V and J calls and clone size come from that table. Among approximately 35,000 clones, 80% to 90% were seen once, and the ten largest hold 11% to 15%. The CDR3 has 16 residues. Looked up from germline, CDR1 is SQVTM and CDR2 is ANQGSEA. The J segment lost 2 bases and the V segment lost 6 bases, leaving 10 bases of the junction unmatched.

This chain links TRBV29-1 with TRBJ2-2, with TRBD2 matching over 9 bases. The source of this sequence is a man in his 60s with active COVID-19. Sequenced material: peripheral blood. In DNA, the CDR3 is TGCAGCGTCCCGGGGGGCGGGAGGGCCAACACCGGGGAGCTGTTTTTT. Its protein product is CSVPGGGRANTGELFF.